Included here is one T cell receptor beta chain sequence, with context. Its antigen remains unidentified. The data stem from a study of T cell responses to AZD1222 COVID-19 vaccine. The study, taken as a whole, reports: Baseline serology detected seropositivity in only 5 to 7 AZD1222 recipients. The sample set comprised mostly white British donors with more females, and clonal diversity was possibly underestimated. An increase in Spike-specific TCR breadth and depth was observed after two AZD1222 doses.

The repertoire was sequenced with immunoSEQ multiplex PCR; TCRdb's copy has only in-frame clones and lacks some. The sample has around 89,000 clones, around 91% seen once. Second-dose intervals of approximately 4 or approximately 12 weeks were pooled. This CDR3 is built from 16 residues. After removal of 0 bases from V and 5 bases from J, the junction contained 8 bases not matched to a gene. From germline, CDR1 is LGHNA and CDR2 YSLEER. The source of this sequence is an adult who received the AZD1222 COVID-19 vaccine. The specimen was peripheral blood, collected 28 days after the second AZD1222 dose. The gene calls are TRBV4-3 and TRBJ2-3; TRBD1 matches at 7 bases. In DNA, the CDR3 is TGCGCCAGCAGCCAAGAAAAGGGGGCAGCAGGAGATACGCAGTATTTT. The encoded protein is CASSQEKGAAGDTQYF.